The following is a T cell receptor beta chain sequence with its context. Its antigen is undetermined. The junction does not match germline at one end; this may be a read error. The sorted-subset replicate PCRs were given around 200 ng DNA, which is about 30,000 T cell genomes. In the original processing: ImmunoSEQ output lacked quality scores and full-length reads, limiting matched filtering. The data were produced by immunoSEQ multiplex PCR, yet TCRdb's version contains in-frame clones alone and is incomplete. The V and J calls and clone size come from that table; D and trimming were worked out from the DNA. Of about 330,000 clones in the sample, around 67% were seen once. The sample belongs to a study of shared clonotypes between healthy human individuals. Findings of the study overall: Compared with memory subsets, naive subsets generally had larger estimated richness.

Nashville, Tennessee was home to all donors, who were Caucasian adults. The CDR3 has 12 amino acids. Germline loops: CDR1 SGHRS, CDR2 YFSETQ. V gene TRBV5-1 combines with J gene TRBJ1-5; D gene unclear. This clonotype was sampled from a man younger than 40 in good health. Source material: memory CD4+ T cells sorted from blood. Subset indicated: CD45RA-negative fraction. The CDR3 DNA reads TGTGCCAGCAGCCTGGTTAATCAGCCCCAGCATTTT. It is translated as CASSLVNQPQHF. Based on the CDR3 plus reference TRBV5-1 and TRBJ1-5, the full variable domain is KAGVTQTPRYLIKTRGQQVTLSCSPISGHRSVSWYQQTPGQGLQFLFEYFSETQRNKGNFPGRFSGRQFSNSRSEMNVSTLELGDSALYLCASSLVNQPQHFGDGTRLSIL.